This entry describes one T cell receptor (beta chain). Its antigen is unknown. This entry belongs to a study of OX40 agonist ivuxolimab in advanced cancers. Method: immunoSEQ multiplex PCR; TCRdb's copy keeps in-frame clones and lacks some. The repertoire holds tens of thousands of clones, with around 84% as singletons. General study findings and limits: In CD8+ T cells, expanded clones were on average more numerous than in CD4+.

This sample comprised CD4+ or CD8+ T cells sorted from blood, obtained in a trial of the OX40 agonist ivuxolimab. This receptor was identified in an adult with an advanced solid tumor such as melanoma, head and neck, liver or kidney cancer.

The CDR3 loop is CASSTIRNTIYF. CDR3 DNA sequence: TGTGCCAGCAGCACCATCAGGAACACCATATATTTT. V gene TRBV7-9 combines with J gene TRBJ1-3; D gene unclear. Trimming pared 5 bases from V and 7 bases from J, leaving 9 bases between. Germline V gives CDR1 SEHNR, CDR2 FQNEAQ (reference sequence). CDR3 length equals 12 residues.